The 21 T cell receptor beta chains given below trace back to one sample, sequenced in a study of blood T cell repertoires in COVID-19 (TCRdb year 2020). Library preparation used the immunoSEQ multiplex PCR assay. TCRdb limited this immuneACCESS table to in-frame rearrangements with V and J called. A share of clones is missing; checked studies link under half to unresolved V genes, and the rest is unexplained. A total of about 200,000 clones appear in this sample, approximately 86% of them only once. 3% to 4.5% of the sample rests with the top ten. Sequencing was done on a sample of PBMCs or T cells enriched from blood (not recorded which). The receptors stem from a woman in her thirties or forties with acute COVID-19.

This chain uses TRBV25-1 with TRBJ1-6; D may be TRBD1 (5 bases). Trimming removed 3 bases from V and 1 base from J, with 13 bases in between. CDR3 size: 17 residues. The germline gives CDR1 MGHDK, CDR2 SYGVNS. In DNA, the CDR3 is TGTGCCAGCAGTGATTCGTCCGGGGGATCCTATAATTCACCCCTCCACTTT. Translated, it gives CASSDSSGGSYNSPLHF.

This chain joins TRBV6-4 and TRBJ1-1; 8 positions agree with TRBD1. The CDR3 is 14 amino acids. V was clipped by 4 bases and J by 2 bases; unmatched bases: 3. The germline CDR1 and CDR2 sequences are MRHNA and SNTAGT. The CDR3 is CASSVGTGNTEAFF. DNA for the CDR3: TGTGCCAGCAGTGTCGGGACAGGCAACACTGAAGCTTTCTTT.

The CDR3 sequence is CASSPTGGAYNEQFF. CDR3 bases: TGTGCCAGCAGCCCGACAGGGGGCGCCTACAATGAGCAGTTCTTC. The V and J genes are TRBV7-9 and TRBJ2-1; 10 nucleotides match TRBD1. The CDR3 spans 15 residues. Germline V gives CDR1 SEHNR, CDR2 FQNEAQ (reference sequence). Trimming cost V 5 bases and J 2 bases; bases outside gene matches: 3.

This chain joins TRBV19 and TRBJ1-4, with D possibly being TRBD1 (6 bases). Germline CDR1 and CDR2: LNHDA and SQIVND (reference sequence). The V end was cut by 7 bases, the J end by 4 bases, with 16 bases between. This CDR3 spans 15 amino acids. For the CDR3, the DNA is TGTGCCAGTAATAAGTCGGGGGGGCTTAATGAAAAACTGTTTTTT. It translates to CASNKSGGLNEKLFF.

This clone has ten or more counts. V gene TRBV5-4 combines with J gene TRBJ1-6, with 9 positions matching TRBD1. The CDR3 consists of 16 residues. CDR1 and CDR2 from the germline V gene are SGHNT and YYREEE (reference sequence). V dropped 4 bases and J dropped 7; count of bases not matched to a gene: 9. The CDR3 region is CASSTAGTGTNSPLHF. DNA for the CDR3: TGTGCCAGCAGCACCGCCGGGACAGGGACAAATTCACCCCTCCACTTT.

The chain links TRBV19 to TRBJ2-1; perhaps TRBD2 as D (6 bases). The CDR3 consists of 16 residues. Germline V gene data show CDR1 as LNHDA and CDR2 as SQIVND (reference sequence). Trimming cost V 5 bases and J 6 bases, with 20 bases left between them. This CDR3 is CASSSPGTPNPNEQFF. In DNA form, the CDR3 reads TGTGCCAGTAGTTCCCCCGGGACTCCTAACCCCAATGAGCAGTTCTTC.

J is TRBJ2-1 and V is TRBV7-3, with D possibly TRBD2 on 5 matching bases. Germline V gene sequence: CDR1 SGHTA, CDR2 FQGTGA. The CDR3 contains 16 residues. V was clipped by 4 bases and J by 2 bases, with 15 bases between them. This CDR3 reads CASSSSGGRAYNEQFF. The CDR3 DNA reads TGTGCCAGCAGCTCCTCGGGTGGGAGAGCCTACAATGAGCAGTTCTTC.

This clone appeared a few times. The chain has TRBV7-6 and TRBJ1-1; D ambiguous. The CDR3 has 15 residues. CDR1 is SGHVS, CDR2 FNYEAQ, per germline. The V end lost 1 base, the J end lost 0 bases, and 9 bases lay between the germline ends. The CDR3 protein is CASSLERDMNTEAFF. The DNA for the CDR3 is TGTGCCAGCAGCTTAGAACGAGATATGAACACTGAAGCTTTCTTT.

Only one count was recorded for this clone. V gene TRBV7-2 combines with J gene TRBJ2-7, with D tentatively TRBD2 (6 bases). Trimming stripped 6 bases from V and 0 bases from J, with 12 bases between. This CDR3 contains 14 residues. The germline V gene has CDR1 SGHTA and CDR2 FQGNSA. The CDR3 DNA reads as TGTGCCAGCAGTACCTGGAGGGACTCCTACGAGCAGTACTTC. Its translation: CASSTWRDSYEQYF. Looking up the rest from reference TRBV7-2 and TRBJ2-7 gives the full variable domain: GAGVSQSPSNKVTEKGKDVELRCDPISGHTALYWYRQSLGQGLEFLIYFQGNSAPDKSGLPSDRFSAERTGGSVSTLTIQRTQQEDSAVYLCASSTWRDSYEQYFGPGTRLTVT.

The chain recombines TRBV5-1 with TRBJ2-7; 9 nucleotides align to TRBD2. CDR3 size: 17 residues. Looked up from germline, CDR1 is SGHRS and CDR2 is YFSETQ. V lost 0 bases and J lost 3; bases outside the gene matches: 10. CDR3 protein: CASSLALSVAGVYEQYF. CDR3 in DNA: TGCGCCAGCAGCTTGGCCTTGAGTGTAGCGGGAGTCTACGAGCAGTACTTC.

The chain recombines TRBV28 with TRBJ1-1; D is unresolved. The CDR3 contains 13 residues. CDR1 is MDHEN, CDR2 SYDVKM, per germline. V lost 4 bases to trimming and J lost 8 bases, with 14 bases between them. The DNA of the CDR3 is TGTGCCAGCAGTTGGGGAGGGATGATGGAAGCTTTCTTT. Residues: CASSWGGMMEAFF.

J is TRBJ1-5 and V is TRBV9; TRBD1 aligns across 11 bases. The V segment lost 3 bases and the J segment 4 bases; nucleotides outside the gene matches: 3. The CDR3 totals 15 residues. The germline V gene encodes CDR1 SGDLS and CDR2 YYNGEE. The CDR3 is CASSGGTGGNQPQHF. CDR3 DNA: TGTGCCAGCAGCGGAGGGACAGGGGGTAATCAGCCCCAGCATTTT.

The chain combines TRBV29-1 with TRBJ2-3, with D perhaps matching TRBD2 (5 bases). This CDR3 comprises 12 residues. The V end lost 4 bases, the J end lost 6 bases, and 11 bases lay between the germline ends. Germline assignment: CDR1 SQVTM and CDR2 ANQGSEA. The CDR3 nucleotides are TGCAGCGTTGGGCTAGCCCCCGATACGCAGTATTTT. It yields the protein CSVGLAPDTQYF.

The gene calls are TRBV7-2 and TRBJ2-4, with D possibly matching TRBD2 (6 bases). CDR1 and CDR2 from the germline V gene are SGHTA and FQGNSA. This CDR3 spans 17 amino acids. V was pared by 5 bases and J by 0 bases, with 17 bases between. CDR3 amino acids: CASSPVVVAVAKNIQYF. CDR3 DNA: TGTGCCAGCAGCCCCGTAGTAGTAGCGGTAGCCAAAAACATTCAGTACTTC.

The rearrangement uses TRBV28 and TRBJ1-3; D is ambiguous. V lost 3 bases and J 0 bases, leaving 12 bases between the germline ends. CDR3 length: 16 residues. Germline values: CDR1 MDHEN, CDR2 SYDVKM. The CDR3 loop reads CASSFPERFSGNTIYF. The CDR3 region has the DNA TGTGCCAGCAGTTTCCCAGAGCGGTTCTCTGGAAACACCATATATTTT.

The CDR3 DNA reads as TGCGCCAGCAGCTTAGGGTCGACAGGCGGATATGGCTACACCTTC. Translating it yields CASSLGSTGGYGYTF. The gene calls are TRBV5-1 and TRBJ1-2, with D possibly matching TRBD1 (6 bases). Trimming pared 2 bases from V and 5 bases from J, leaving 16 bases between. There are 15 residues in the CDR3. CDR1 SGHRS and CDR2 YFSETQ come from the germline V gene.

This chain links TRBV27 with TRBJ2-7; TRBD1 matches 8 bases. Trimming removed 4 bases from V and 3 bases from J; junction bases left unmatched: 5. Germline lookup yields CDR1 MNHEY and CDR2 SMNVEV (reference sequence). This CDR3 comprises 14 residues. CDR3 sequence (DNA): TGTGCCAGCAGTTCTTGGACAGGGAACTACGAGCAGTACTTC. Translating gives CASSSWTGNYEQYF.

This clone has a single count. V is TRBV5-6 and J is TRBJ1-1, with a weak D call TRBD1 (5 bases). This CDR3 has 12 residues. CDR1 and CDR2 (germline): SGHDT, YYEEEE. The V end lost 5 bases, the J end lost 6 bases, and 11 bases lay between the germline ends. CDR3 sequence reads: CASRGRLSEAFF. The CDR3 DNA follows: TGTGCCAGCAGGGGGCGACTCTCTGAAGCTTTCTTT.

The chain has TRBV6-1 and TRBJ1-2; the D gene is possibly TRBD1 (5 bases). The CDR3 has 15 amino acids. Trimming stripped 2 bases from V and 0 bases from J, with 10 bases between. From germline, CDR1 is MNHNS and CDR2 SASEGT. As DNA, the CDR3 is TGTGCCAGCAGTGAACCCCTCAGGGCTAACTATGGCTACACCTTC. It is translated as CASSEPLRANYGYTF.

This clone came up a few times. V usage is TRBV3-1 (or the pseudogene TRBV3-2) and J usage is TRBJ1-5; a weak D match, TRBD1 (5 bases). The germline V and J ends were trimmed by 2 bases and 1 base, with 6 bases remaining between them. The CDR3 has 14 residues. The germline V gene encodes CDR1 LGHDT and CDR2 YNNKEL (reference sequence). In DNA form, the CDR3 reads TGTGCCAGCAGCCAAAGGGGCAGCAATCAGCCCCAGCATTTT. This gives the protein CASSQRGSNQPQHF.

This chain links TRBV28 with TRBJ1-1, with D perhaps TRBD1 (5 bases). V was pared by 6 bases and J by 0 bases, with 17 bases between. Germline-derived CDR1 and CDR2 are MDHEN and SYDVKM. This CDR3 contains 16 residues. CDR3 sequence (DNA): TGTGCCAGCAGAAGGGAAGGGGCTAACATGAACACTGAAGCTTTCTTT. It is translated as CASRREGANMNTEAFF.